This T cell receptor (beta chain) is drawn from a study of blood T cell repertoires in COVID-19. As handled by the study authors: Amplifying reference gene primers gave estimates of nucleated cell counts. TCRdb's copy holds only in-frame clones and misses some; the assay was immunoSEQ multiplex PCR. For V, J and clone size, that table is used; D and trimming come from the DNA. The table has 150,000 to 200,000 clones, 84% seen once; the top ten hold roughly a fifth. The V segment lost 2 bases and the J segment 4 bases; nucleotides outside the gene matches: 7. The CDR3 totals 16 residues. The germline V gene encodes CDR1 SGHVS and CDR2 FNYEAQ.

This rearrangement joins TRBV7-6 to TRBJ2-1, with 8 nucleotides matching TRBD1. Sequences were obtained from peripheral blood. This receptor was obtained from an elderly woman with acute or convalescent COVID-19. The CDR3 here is CASSLIRTGTYNEQFF. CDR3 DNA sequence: TGTGCCAGCAGCTTAATCCGGACAGGGACATACAATGAGCAGTTCTTC.